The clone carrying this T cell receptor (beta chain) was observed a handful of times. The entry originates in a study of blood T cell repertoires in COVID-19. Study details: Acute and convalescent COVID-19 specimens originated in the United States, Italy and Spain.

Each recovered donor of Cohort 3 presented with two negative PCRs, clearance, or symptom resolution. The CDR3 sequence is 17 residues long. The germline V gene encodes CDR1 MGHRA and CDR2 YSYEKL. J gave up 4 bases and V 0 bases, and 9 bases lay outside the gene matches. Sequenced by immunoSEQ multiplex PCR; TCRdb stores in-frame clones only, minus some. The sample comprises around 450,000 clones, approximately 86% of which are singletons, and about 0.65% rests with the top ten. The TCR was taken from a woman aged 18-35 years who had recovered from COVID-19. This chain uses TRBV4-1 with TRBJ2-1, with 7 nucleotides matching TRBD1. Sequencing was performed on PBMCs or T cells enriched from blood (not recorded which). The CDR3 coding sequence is TGCGCCAGCAGCCAAGAACTTATGGGGACAGCTTACAATGAGCAGTTCTTC. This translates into CASSQELMGTAYNEQFF.